The entry below describes one T cell receptor (beta chain). Its antigen remains unknown. Using 200 ng DNA, tens of thousands of T cell genomes, the sorted-subset replicate PCRs were run. Repertoires were generated with immunoSEQ multiplex PCR, while TCRdb's copy carries only in-frame clones and drops some. The table includes millions of clones, 90% to 95% detected once. The data derive from a study of shared clonotypes between healthy human individuals. Study observations and caveats: The small donor group covered limited genetic and exposure diversity.

The germline CDR1 and CDR2 sequences are MDHEN and SYDVKM. J gave up 0 bases and V 3 bases, and 5 bases lay outside the gene matches. This CDR3 has 15 residues. CD8 cells regarded as naive lacked CD45RO, were positively chosen for CCR7, and omitted terminally differentiated effector memory CD45RA+ cells. Participating donors were healthy, HIV-negative adults free of recent acute infections or vaccinations. The donors were all Caucasian adults (living in Nashville, Tennessee). Sequences were obtained from naive CD8+ T cells from PBMCs. The TCR was taken from a man younger than 35 in good health. Some clones in this sample may be carry-over from other donors' samples. The chain combines TRBV28 with TRBJ2-7; 7 nucleotides align to TRBD2. DNA for the CDR3: TGTGCCAGCAGTTTGCTAGCGGAGAGCTCCTACGAGCAGTACTTC. Amino acid sequence: CASSLLAESSYEQYF.